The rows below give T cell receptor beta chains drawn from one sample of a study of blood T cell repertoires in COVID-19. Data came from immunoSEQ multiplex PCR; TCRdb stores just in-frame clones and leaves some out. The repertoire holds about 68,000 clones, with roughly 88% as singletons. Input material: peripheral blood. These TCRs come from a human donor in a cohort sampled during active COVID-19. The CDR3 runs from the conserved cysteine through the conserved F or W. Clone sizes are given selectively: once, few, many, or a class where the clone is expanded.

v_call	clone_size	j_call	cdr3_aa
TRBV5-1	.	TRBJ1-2	CASSLAGGSGYTF
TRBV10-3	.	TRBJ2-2	CAIRVAVTGELFF
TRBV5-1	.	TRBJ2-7	CASSLGLAEPYEQYF
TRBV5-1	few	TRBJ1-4	CASSRTGPSEKLFF
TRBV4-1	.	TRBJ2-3	CASSRSTGAADTQYF
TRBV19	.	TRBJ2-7	CASSIGPGNEQYF
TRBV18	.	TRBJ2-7	CASSLQQGALEQYF
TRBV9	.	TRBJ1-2	CASSESTGGGSYTF
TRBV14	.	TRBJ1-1	CASSQVGQSNTEAFF
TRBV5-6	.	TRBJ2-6	CASSPLGGGSGANVLTF
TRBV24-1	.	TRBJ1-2	CATSDPGTGQYGYTF
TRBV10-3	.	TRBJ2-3	CAATGTSDTQYF
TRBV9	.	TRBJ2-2	CASETGHSNTGELFF
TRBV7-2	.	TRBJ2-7	CASNPRTGYYEQYF
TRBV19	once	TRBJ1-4	CASSNNRGREKLFF
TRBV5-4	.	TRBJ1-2	CASTAGGSYYGYTF
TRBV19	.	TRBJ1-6	CATGTGNSYNSPLHF
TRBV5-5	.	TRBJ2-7	CASSLGAGRAPEQYF
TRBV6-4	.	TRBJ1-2	CASSDSGTGIYGYTF
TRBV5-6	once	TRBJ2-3	CASSLAYGKTRGDTQYF
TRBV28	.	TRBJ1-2	CASWSGQGAGGYTF
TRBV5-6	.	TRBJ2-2	CASSLWTGGMTGELFF
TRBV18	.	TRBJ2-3	CASSPRPGGTDTQYF
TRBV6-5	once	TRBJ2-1	CASWGREDHNEQFF
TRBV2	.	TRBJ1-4	CASSELGQDFEKLFF